A selection of T cell receptor beta chains follows, all from one sample in a study of blood T cell repertoires in COVID-19. The repertoire was sequenced with immunoSEQ multiplex PCR; TCRdb's copy has only in-frame clones and lacks some. The table has 250,000 to 350,000 clones, around 88% seen once. Material: peripheral blood. These receptors all stem from a man aged 25-40 years with acute or convalescent COVID-19. The CDR3 runs from the conserved cysteine through the conserved F or W.

length,V,CDR3
15,TRBV4-1,CASSQVWKSEGKLFF
15,TRBV9,CASSTPTSRPDTQYF
15,TRBV7-8,CASHNGGTFPSPLHF
16,TRBV28,CASRPLVGGPGDTQYF
11,TRBV7-2,CASSRGAEQFF
15,TRBV5-5,CASSPRDYSTDTQYF
16,TRBV4-1,CASSQDWPGESYEQYF
16,TRBV18,CASSPLTGGADQPQHF
15,TRBV28,CASSNPGQGTDTQYF
16,TRBV25-1,CASSELGQGAYNEQFF
15,TRBV2,CASSPDGPGNTEAFF
20,TRBV5-1,CASSLKFAGTGKSLASPLHF
15,TRBV28,CASSFIRGVYNEQFF
13,TRBV12-3/TRBV12-4,CASSLATGSGYTF
15,TRBV28,CASSVNGQGTYGYTF
13,TRBV28,CASRLTGSETQYF
16,TRBV7-9,CASSPAGGPYTGELFF
14,TRBV2,CASSPQGGTDTQYF
15,TRBV2,CASRAWTSGRNEQYF
14,TRBV3-1/TRBV3-2,CASSQGQVVETQYF
13,TRBV5-1,CASSPDGGSPLHF
15,TRBV7-9,CASSPAGTDSLRAFF